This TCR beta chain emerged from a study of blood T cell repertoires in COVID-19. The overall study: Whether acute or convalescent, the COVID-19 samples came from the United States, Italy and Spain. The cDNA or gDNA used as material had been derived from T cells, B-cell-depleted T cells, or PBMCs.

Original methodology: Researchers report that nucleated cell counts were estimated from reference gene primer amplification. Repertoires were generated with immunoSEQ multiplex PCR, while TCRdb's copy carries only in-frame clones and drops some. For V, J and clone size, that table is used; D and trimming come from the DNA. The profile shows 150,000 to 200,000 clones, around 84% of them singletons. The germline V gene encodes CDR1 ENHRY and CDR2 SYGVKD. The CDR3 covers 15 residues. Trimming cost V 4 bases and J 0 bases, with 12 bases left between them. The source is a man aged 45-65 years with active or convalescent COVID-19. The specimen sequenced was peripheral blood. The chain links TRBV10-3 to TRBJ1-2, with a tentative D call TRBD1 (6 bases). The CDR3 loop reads CAISGDRQSNYGYTF. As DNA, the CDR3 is TGTGCCATCAGTGGTGACAGGCAGTCTAACTATGGCTACACCTTC.